The next 12 T cell receptor beta chains were all read from a single sample in a study of blood T cells in healthy people across ages. Then a second PCR, running roughly 6 to 11 cycles, was carried out with a sample-barcoded 5' primer and a J-beta primer mix. TCRdb independently ran MiXCR on the 5' RACE reads; one entry per CDR3 protein. This sample has under 2,000,000 distinct CDR3 sequences; roughly 50% occur once, and the top ten carry around 2.1%. Sequencing was performed on blood. The receptors shown here come from a woman aged 40 to 50 in good health.

This clonotype has only a few counts. This chain uses TRBV12-3 or TRBV12-4 with TRBJ2-7; D tentatively fits TRBD1 or TRBD2 (6 bases each). This CDR3 has 13 amino acids. V was cut by 5 bases and J by 6 bases, with 14 bases left in between. CDR3 in DNA: TGTGCCAGCAGTCCACGGGGGCGGAGCGAGCAGTACTTC. It codes for CASSPRGRSEQYF.

The chain couples TRBV27 to TRBJ2-5, with 10 bases fitting TRBD1. Gene TRBJ2-7 matches the end of the DNA better, so the J call may be wrong. Germline values: CDR1 MNHEY, CDR2 SMNVEV (reference sequence). The CDR3 totals 16 residues. In nucleotides, the CDR3 is TGTGCCAGCAGTCCATTTTCCGGGACAGGGGTAGGCGAGCAGTACTTC. It codes for CASSPFSGTGVGEQYF.

This clonotype appeared a single time. The chain couples TRBV7-8 to TRBJ1-6; possibly TRBD1 for D (6 bases). V lost 1 base to trimming and J lost 9 bases, with 16 bases between them. Germline V gene sequence: CDR1 SGHVS, CDR2 FQNEAQ. The CDR3 spans 16 residues. CDR3 residues: CASSLGGGGGGSPLHF. CDR3 nucleotides: TGTGCCAGCAGCTTAGGGGGCGGGGGCGGCGGTTCACCCCTCCACTTT.

The CDR3 DNA reads as TGTGCCAGCAGCTTCCGGGACAGGAGGTTGGAGACCCAGTACTTC. Amino acid sequence: CASSFRDRRLETQYF. The gene calls are TRBV9 and TRBJ2-5; 8 bases agree with TRBD1. V was clipped by 4 bases and J by 5 bases; unmatched bases: 10. The CDR3 sequence is 15 residues long. Germline-derived CDR1 and CDR2 are SGDLS and YYNGEE.

The rearrangement uses TRBV28 and TRBJ2-1; possibly TRBD1 or TRBD2 for D (5 bases each). This CDR3 spans 13 amino acids. The V gene lost 7 bases and the J gene lost 7 bases, with 14 bases spanning the gap. Per germline, CDR1 MDHEN and CDR2 SYDVKM. CDR3 region: CASTRGPRNEQFF. The DNA of the CDR3 is TGTGCCAGCACTCGGGGACCGAGGAATGAGCAGTTCTTC.

V is TRBV4-2 and J is TRBJ2-2; TRBD1 matches at 9 bases. Losses at the gene ends were 1 base for V and 5 bases for J; bases not matched to a gene: 5. This CDR3 region has 16 residues. Germline assignment: CDR1 LGHNA and CDR2 YNFKEQ. The CDR3 DNA follows: TGTGCCAGCAGCCAAGTGGGACAGGGTCAAACCGGGGAGCTGTTTTTT. As protein: CASSQVGQGQTGELFF.

V usage is TRBV28 and J usage is TRBJ2-6; perhaps TRBD1 as D (6 bases). This CDR3 is built from 16 residues. V was shortened by 7 bases and J by 0 bases, with 13 bases between the two germline ends. CDR1 is MDHEN and CDR2 is SYDVKM in the germline V gene. Here the CDR3 reads CASKGEPLSGANVLTF. In DNA, the CDR3 is TGTGCCAGCAAGGGGGAACCTCTCTCTGGGGCCAACGTCCTGACTTTC.

V is TRBV9 and J is TRBJ2-1; no clear D gene. V was clipped by 0 bases and J by 9 bases, with 13 bases between them. This CDR3 has 14 residues. Germline loops: CDR1 SGDLS, CDR2 YYNGEE. The CDR3: CASSVALPTTEQFF. The CDR3 DNA reads TGTGCCAGCAGCGTAGCTCTCCCTACTACTGAGCAGTTCTTC.

This rearrangement joins TRBV29-1 to TRBJ2-2; D uncertain. The CDR3 is made up of 13 amino acids. Germline loops: CDR1 SQVTM, CDR2 ANQGSEA. The V gene lost 4 bases and the J gene lost 3 bases, with 9 bases spanning the gap. CDR3 in amino acids: CSVGRQHTGELFF. The CDR3 region has the DNA TGCAGCGTTGGGAGACAACACACCGGGGAGCTGTTTTTT.

The rearrangement uses TRBV6-2 or TRBV6-3 and TRBJ2-5; D unclear. CDR1 and CDR2 from the germline V gene are MNHEY and SVGEGT. Trimming shortened V by 8 bases and J by 2 bases, and 15 bases separated the two germline ends. The CDR3 loop spans 14 amino acids. This CDR3 reads CASVGSLQQETQYF. Written as DNA, the CDR3 is TGTGCCAGCGTAGGTAGCCTGCAACAAGAGACCCAGTACTTC.

The V and J genes are TRBV29-1 and TRBJ2-5; D is ambiguous. V was pared by 7 bases and J by 7 bases, with 16 bases between. Germline-derived CDR1 and CDR2 are SQVTM and ANQGSEA. The CDR3 has 12 residues. The DNA for the CDR3 is TGCAGCGCAAGCTCACCCCTGGGGACCCAGTACTTC. This encodes CSASSPLGTQYF.

The chain recombines TRBV7-2 with TRBJ2-7, with D tentatively TRBD1 or TRBD2 (5 bases each). The CDR3 has 13 amino acids. Per germline, CDR1 SGHTA and CDR2 FQGNSA. V lost 1 base and J 7 bases, leaving 11 bases between the germline ends. The CDR3 sequence is CASSLGGSAEQYF. CDR3 coding DNA: TGTGCCAGCAGCTTAGGGGGGAGTGCTGAGCAGTACTTC.